This is a list of T cell receptor beta chains from one sample in a study of OX40 agonist ivuxolimab in advanced cancers. Profiled with immunoSEQ multiplex PCR; TCRdb holds only in-frame clones, not every one. The sample includes some 34,000 clones, roughly 84% of them seen just once. The specimen comprised CD4+ or CD8+ T cells sorted from blood, sampled in a trial of the OX40 agonist ivuxolimab. These receptors were collected from an adult with an advanced solid tumor such as melanoma, head and neck, liver or kidney cancer. Each CDR3 is given with its conserved first and last residue. Each record gives: D gene, V gene, clone size, J gene, CDR3 DNA, CDR3 protein. A D gene is named only where the DNA matches it firmly. Some rows have no size entry. The others give once, few or many, or a class for an expanded clone.

NA	TRBV4-1	NA	TRBJ1-1	TGCGCCAGCAGCCATCCTAAAGTGGGAGCCTTAAACACTGAAGCTTTCTTT	CASSHPKVGALNTEAFF
TRBD1	TRBV23-1	NA	TRBJ1-1	TGCGCCAGCAGTCAGTCAGGGGGCGCGGGAACTGAAGCTTTCTTT	CASSQSGGAGTEAFF
NA	TRBV7-9	NA	TRBJ2-3	TGTGCCAGCAGCCCGGAAAGGTTTACAGATACGCAGTATTTT	CASSPERFTDTQYF
TRBD2	TRBV5-5	NA	TRBJ2-1	TGTGCCAGCAGCTTGTTGGAGGGGGCTAGCGGGAGGAACGGCGAGCAGTTCTTC	CASSLLEGASGRNGEQFF
NA	TRBV7-9	NA	TRBJ2-5	TGTGCCAGCAGCTTAGCGGCAACCGCGGGGGAGACCCAGTACTTC	CASSLAATAGETQYF
TRBD1	TRBV28	NA	TRBJ1-5	TGTGCCAGCAACCCAACAGGGGGCTTCGGTCAGCCCCAGCATTTT	CASNPTGGFGQPQHF
NA	TRBV25-1	NA	TRBJ1-1	TGTGCCAGCAGTGAATTAAGCAGGGTCGAAACTGAAGCTTTTTTT	CASSELSRVETEAFF
NA	TRBV11-1	once	TRBJ1-1	TGTGCCAGCAGCTTCGGGGGGCCGAACACTGAAGCTTTCTTT	CASSFGGPNTEAFF
NA	TRBV6-5	few	TRBJ1-4	TGTGCCAGCAGTTCTGCTTTTAATGAAAAACTGTTTTTT	CASSSAFNEKLFF
TRBD1	TRBV6-6	once	TRBJ1-5	TGTGCCAGCAGCATCAGACAGGGGAGTAATCAGCCCCAGCATTTT	CASSIRQGSNQPQHF
NA	TRBV7-8	NA	TRBJ2-7	TGTGCCAGCAGCTTAAGCCGCTTTGACGAGCAGTACTTC	CASSLSRFDEQYF
TRBD1	TRBV28	few	TRBJ1-1	TGTGCCAGCAGTAGGGTCCGGGACAGGGGGAAGAACACTGAAGCTTTCTTT	CASSRVRDRGKNTEAFF
TRBD1	TRBV9	NA	TRBJ2-7	TGTGCCAGCAGCCCGGGGACAGACTCCTACGAGCAGTACTTC	CASSPGTDSYEQYF
NA	TRBV2	NA	TRBJ2-5	TGTGCCAGCAGTGGAGTTTCCCAGTACTTC	CASSGVSQYF
NA	TRBV11-2	NA	TRBJ2-7	TGTGCCAGCAGCCCAACGGGAGAGCATTACGAGCAGTACTTC	CASSPTGEHYEQYF
NA	TRBV9	NA	TRBJ2-5	TGTGCCAGCAGCTCCACGGGCGAGGGGACCCAGTACTTC	CASSSTGEGTQYF